A single sample gave rise to the 2 T cell receptor beta chains below, sequenced in a study of cytomegalovirus exposure and HLA in healthy donors. 13 Jbeta primers and 60 Vbeta primers were used for the PCR. The method was immunoSEQ multiplex PCR; TCRdb's version includes in-frame clones alone and lacks a portion of them. Of 100,000 to 150,000 clones listed, 60% to 85% are singletons. Sequenced material: PBMCs. The receptors come from a woman aged 40 to 49 in good health and CMV-seronegative.

This chain joins TRBV7-9 and TRBJ2-7; 7 nucleotides align to TRBD2. The CDR3 loop spans 13 amino acids. Trimming at V came to 4 bases and at J to 5 bases, leaving 5 bases not matched to a gene. Germline V gene lookup returns CDR1 SEHNR and CDR2 FQNEAQ (reference sequence). In DNA form, the CDR3 reads TGTGCCAGCAGCTCTAGCGGAGAGGACGAGCAGTACTTC. Translation gives CASSSSGEDEQYF.

CDR3 sequence reads: CAISHPGTGRSEQFF. The CDR3 region has the DNA TGTGCCATCAGCCATCCCGGGACAGGGCGATCTGAGCAGTTCTTC. The V and J genes are TRBV10-3 and TRBJ2-1; 9 bases align to TRBD1. The germline V gene encodes CDR1 ENHRY and CDR2 SYGVKD. V trimming: 6 bases; J trimming: 9 bases; junction bases outside the gene matches: 12. This CDR3 spans 15 amino acids.